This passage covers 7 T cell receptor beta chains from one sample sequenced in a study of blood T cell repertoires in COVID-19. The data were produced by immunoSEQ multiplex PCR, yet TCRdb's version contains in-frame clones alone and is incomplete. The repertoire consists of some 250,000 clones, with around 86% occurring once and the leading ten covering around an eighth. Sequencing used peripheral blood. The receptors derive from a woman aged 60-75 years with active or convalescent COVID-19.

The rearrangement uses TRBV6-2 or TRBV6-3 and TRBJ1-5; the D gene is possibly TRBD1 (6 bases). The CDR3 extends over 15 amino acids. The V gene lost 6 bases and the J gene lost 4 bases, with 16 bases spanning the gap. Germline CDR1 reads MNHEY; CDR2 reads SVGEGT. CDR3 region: CASSRLGQTNQPQHF. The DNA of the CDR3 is TGTGCCAGCAGCCGCCTAGGACAGACTAATCAGCCCCAGCATTTT.

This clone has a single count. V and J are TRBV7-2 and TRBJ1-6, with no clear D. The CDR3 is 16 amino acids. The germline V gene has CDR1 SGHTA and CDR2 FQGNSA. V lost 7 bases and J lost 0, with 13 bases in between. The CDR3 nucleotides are TGTGCCAGCATGTCTGAGGGCCGCTCCTATAATTCACCCCTCCACTTT. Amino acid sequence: CASMSEGRSYNSPLHF. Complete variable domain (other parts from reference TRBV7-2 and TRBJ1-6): GAGVSQSPSNKVTEKGKDVELRCDPISGHTALYWYRQSLGQGLEFLIYFQGNSAPDKSGLPSDRFSAERTGGSVSTLTIQRTQQEDSAVYLCASMSEGRSYNSPLHFGNGTRLTVT.

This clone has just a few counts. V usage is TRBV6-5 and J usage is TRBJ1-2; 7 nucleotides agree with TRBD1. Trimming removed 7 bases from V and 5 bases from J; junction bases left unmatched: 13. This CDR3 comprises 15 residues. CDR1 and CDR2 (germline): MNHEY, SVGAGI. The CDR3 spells CASNPGGWNGYGYTF. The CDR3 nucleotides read TGTGCCAGCAACCCAGGGGGGTGGAACGGGTATGGCTACACCTTC.

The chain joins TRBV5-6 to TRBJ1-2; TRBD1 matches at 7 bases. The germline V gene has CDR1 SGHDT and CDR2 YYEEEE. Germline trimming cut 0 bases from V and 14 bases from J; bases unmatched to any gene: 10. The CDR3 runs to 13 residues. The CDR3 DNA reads TGTGCCAGCAGCTTGGGATCCGACAGGGTAGGAACCTTC. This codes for CASSLGSDRVGTF.

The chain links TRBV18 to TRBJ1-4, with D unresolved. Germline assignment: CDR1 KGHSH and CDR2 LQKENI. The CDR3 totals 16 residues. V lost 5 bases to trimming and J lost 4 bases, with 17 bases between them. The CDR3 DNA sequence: TGTGCCAGCTCATCCTCACACATAACCAATAATGAAAAACTGTTTTTT. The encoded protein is CASSSSHITNNEKLFF.

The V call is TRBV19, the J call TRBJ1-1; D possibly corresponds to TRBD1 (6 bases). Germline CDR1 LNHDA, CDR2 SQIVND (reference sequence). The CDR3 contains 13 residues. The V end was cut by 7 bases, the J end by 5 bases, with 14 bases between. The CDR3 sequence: CASIPGERTEAFF. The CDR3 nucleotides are TGTGCCAGTATCCCAGGGGAACGGACTGAAGCTTTCTTT. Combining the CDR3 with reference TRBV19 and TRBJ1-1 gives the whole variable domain DGGITQSPKYLFRKEGQNVTLSCEQNLNHDAMYWYRQDPGQGLRLIYYSQIVNDFQKGDIAEGYSVSREKKESFPLTVTSAQKNPTAFYLCASIPGERTEAFFGQGTRLTVV.

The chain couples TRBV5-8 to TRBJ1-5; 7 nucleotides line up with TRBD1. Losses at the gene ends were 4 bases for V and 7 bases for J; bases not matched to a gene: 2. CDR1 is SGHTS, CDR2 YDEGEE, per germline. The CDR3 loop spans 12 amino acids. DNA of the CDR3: TGTGCCAGCAGCCAGGGGGGACAGCCCCAGCATTTT. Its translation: CASSQGGQPQHF.